Sequencing of this T cell receptor beta chain was carried out in a study of blood T cells in healthy people across ages. Study findings and constraints: Diversity was estimated from one million T cells, and these estimates were considered underestimates. Significant beta diversity loss was already apparent by age approximately 42, declining roughly linearly.

With a J-beta primer mix and a sample-barcoded 5' primer, a second PCR ran about 7 to 12 cycles. MiXCR, run by TCRdb on the 5' RACE reads, gives a single entry per CDR3 protein. The sample carries approximately 790,000 distinct CDR3 sequences, around 62% recorded once. This clonotype was counted only a few times. Its antigen is still unknown. This sequence was found in a man aged 25-45 years in good health. Material: blood.

This CDR3 reads CASSSGQPHSYEQYF. Written as DNA, the CDR3 is TGTGCCAGCAGCTCCGGACAGCCTCACTCCTACGAGCAGTACTTC. V usage is TRBV7-9 and J usage is TRBJ2-7; a weak D match, TRBD1 (6 bases). The V end was cut by 4 bases, the J end by 0 bases, with 13 bases between. The CDR3 covers 15 residues. CDR1 and CDR2 from the germline V gene are SEHNR and FQNEAQ (reference sequence).